This T cell receptor (beta chain) stems from a study of blood T cell repertoires in COVID-19. Study summary: The cDNA or gDNA used as material had been derived from T cells, B-cell-depleted T cells, or PBMCs.

Sequencing used immunoSEQ multiplex PCR; TCRdb keeps in-frame clones, though not all of them. The sample holds under 150,000 clones; 84% are singletons and the top ten take around 8%. The CDR3 totals 15 residues. CDR1 and CDR2 from the germline V gene are MGHRA and YSYEKL. The ends were cut back, 0 bases at V and 3 bases at J, with 12 bases in the middle. The chain couples TRBV4-1 to TRBJ2-7; maybe TRBD2 (5 bases). Sequences were obtained from peripheral blood. This TCR came from a woman between 40 and 55 years old with acute or convalescent COVID-19. As DNA, the CDR3 is TGCGCCAGCAGCCAAGATGGAGGAATTTTCTACGAGCAGTACTTC. Its protein product is CASSQDGGIFYEQYF.